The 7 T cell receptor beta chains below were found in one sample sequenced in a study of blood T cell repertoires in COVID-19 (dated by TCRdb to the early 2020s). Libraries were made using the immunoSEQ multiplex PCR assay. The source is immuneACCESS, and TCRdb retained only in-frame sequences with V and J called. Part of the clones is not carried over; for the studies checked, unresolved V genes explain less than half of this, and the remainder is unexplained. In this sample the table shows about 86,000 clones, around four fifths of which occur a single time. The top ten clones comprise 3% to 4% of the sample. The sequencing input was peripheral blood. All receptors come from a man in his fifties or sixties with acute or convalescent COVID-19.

The CDR3 DNA follows: TGTGCCAGCAGCTTAGAGGCAGGGAACACTGAAGCTTTCTTT. This codes for CASSLEAGNTEAFF. The genes are TRBV11-3 and TRBJ1-1; D not certain. V was cut by 0 bases and J by 1 base, with 6 bases left in between. Germline-derived CDR1 and CDR2 are SGHNT and YENEEA. This CDR3 contains 14 residues.

The CDR3 sequence is CASSWGDSSYEQYF. The CDR3 DNA reads TGCGCCAGCAGCTGGGGGGACAGCTCCTACGAGCAGTACTTC. The genes are TRBV5-1 and TRBJ2-7, with a possible D match to TRBD1 (7 bases). The CDR3 covers 14 residues. V shed 3 bases and J shed 0 bases, with 10 bases lying between them. CDR1 and CDR2 from the germline V gene are SGHRS and YFSETQ.

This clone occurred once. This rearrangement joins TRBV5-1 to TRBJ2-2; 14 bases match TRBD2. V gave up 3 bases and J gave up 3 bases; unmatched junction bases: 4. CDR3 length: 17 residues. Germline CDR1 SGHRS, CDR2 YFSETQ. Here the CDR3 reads CASSYGTSGGYTGELFF. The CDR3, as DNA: TGCGCCAGCAGCTACGGGACTAGCGGGGGATACACCGGGGAGCTGTTTTTT.

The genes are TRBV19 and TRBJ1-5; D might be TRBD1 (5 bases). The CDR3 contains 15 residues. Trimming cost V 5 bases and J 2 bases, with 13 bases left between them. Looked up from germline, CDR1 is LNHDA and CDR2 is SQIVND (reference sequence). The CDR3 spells CASSGGGNGNQPQHF. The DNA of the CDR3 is TGTGCCAGTAGTGGGGGGGGAAATGGCAATCAGCCCCAGCATTTT.

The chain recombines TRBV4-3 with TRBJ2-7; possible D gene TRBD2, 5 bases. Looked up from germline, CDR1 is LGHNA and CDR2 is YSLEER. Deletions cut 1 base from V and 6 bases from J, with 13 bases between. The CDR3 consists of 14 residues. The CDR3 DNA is TGCGCCAGCAGCCAAGTCCCACTAAGCGGCGAGCAGTACTTC. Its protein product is CASSQVPLSGEQYF.

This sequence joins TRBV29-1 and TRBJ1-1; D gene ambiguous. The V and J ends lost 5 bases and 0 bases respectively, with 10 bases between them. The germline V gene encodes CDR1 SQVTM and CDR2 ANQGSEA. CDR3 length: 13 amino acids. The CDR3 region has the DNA TGCAGCGTTCGTGGCACATTGAACACTGAAGCTTTCTTT. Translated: CSVRGTLNTEAFF.

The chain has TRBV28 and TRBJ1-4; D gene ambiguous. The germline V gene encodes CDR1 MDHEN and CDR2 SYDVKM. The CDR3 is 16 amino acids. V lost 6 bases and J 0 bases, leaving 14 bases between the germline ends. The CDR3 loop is CASSSPGTATNEKLFF. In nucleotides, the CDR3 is TGTGCCAGCAGCTCCCCCGGTACTGCAACTAATGAAAAACTGTTTTTT.